Below, 4 T cell receptor beta chains from the same sample are listed, as sequenced in a study of cytomegalovirus exposure and HLA in healthy donors. PCR amplification relied on 60 Vbeta primers (plus 13 Jbeta primers). The data were produced by immunoSEQ multiplex PCR, yet TCRdb's version contains in-frame clones alone and is incomplete. This table has over 150,000 clones, approximately 80% appearing once. The sequencing sample was made of PBMCs. The receptor set was obtained from a man between 50 and 59 years old in good health and CMV-seropositive.

This chain connects TRBV4-1 to TRBJ1-3, with 8 nucleotides matching TRBD1. Germline V CDR1 and CDR2: MGHRA, YSYEKL. The CDR3 covers 15 residues. V shed 0 bases and J 4 bases; nucleotides not matched to a gene: 2. In DNA, the CDR3 is TGCGCCAGCAGCCAAGAGGACAGGGAAGGAAACACCATATATTTT. Translated: CASSQEDREGNTIYF.

The chain carries TRBV7-3 and TRBJ2-7, with D tentatively TRBD1 (6 bases). The CDR3 has 14 amino acids. Germline V lookup: CDR1 SGHTA, CDR2 FQGTGA. Trimming took 5 bases from V and 5 from J, leaving 16 bases between them. As DNA, the CDR3 is TGTGCCAGCAGCCCCGGCGACAGGATTGACGAGCAGTACTTC. Its translation: CASSPGDRIDEQYF. Full variable domain (rest looked up from reference TRBV7-3 and TRBJ2-7): GAGVSQTPSNKVTEKGKYVELRCDPISGHTALYWYRQSLGQGPEFLIYFQGTGAADDSGLPNDRFFAVRPEGSVSTLKIQRTERGDSAVYLCASSPGDRIDEQYFGPGTRLTVT.

V usage is TRBV6-4 and J usage is TRBJ2-7, with 7 bases fitting TRBD1. Germline CDR1 MRHNA, CDR2 SNTAGT. The CDR3 consists of 11 residues. With 10 bases clipped from V and 2 bases from J, the junction kept 2 bases outside the gene matches. The CDR3 DNA sequence: TGTGCCATCGGACAGGCCTACGAGCAGTACTTC. It encodes CAIGQAYEQYF.

This clone was seen once. The CDR3: CASSPRTGNSYEQYF. The CDR3 DNA reads as TGTGCCAGCAGCCCTCGGACTGGAAATTCTTACGAGCAGTACTTC. V and J are TRBV7-2 and TRBJ2-7; a possible D gene is TRBD2 (5 bases). Trimming took 5 bases from V and 4 from J, leaving 18 bases between them. Germline V gene lookup returns CDR1 SGHTA and CDR2 FQGNSA. There are 15 residues in the CDR3.